This TCR beta chain was recorded in a study of shared T cell receptors in the human thymus. Some clones are missing from TCRdb's copy, which holds only in-frame ones; the method was immunoSEQ multiplex PCR. The data contain approximately 490,000 clones, approximately 80% of them singletons. CDR3 length: 16 residues. Germline lookup yields CDR1 KGHSH and CDR2 LQKENI. V gave up 5 bases and J gave up 6 bases; unmatched junction bases: 12. The same specimen was also included in a second study, on human thymus T cells. That study adds: Repertoires from thymus and blood appeared to show biased V and J gene usage. Among unrelated individuals, related research reported thymic repertoires that overlapped highly.

V and J are TRBV18 and TRBJ2-2; 7 nucleotides line up with TRBD2. The sequenced material came from thymocytes. This TCR derives from a boy under two years old with a congenital heart defect. This CDR3 reads CASSSTGGERAGELFF. The CDR3 DNA sequence: TGTGCCAGCTCATCGACTGGGGGGGAACGGGCCGGGGAGCTGTTTTTT.